These 32 T cell receptor beta chains were all obtained from the same sample, sequenced in a study of immune evolution from preneoplasia to lung adenocarcinoma. Libraries were prepared by immunoSEQ multiplex PCR; TCRdb keeps only in-frame clonotypes and omits some of them. The profile shows around 39,000 clones, roughly 71% of them singletons. Sequencing used FFPE invasive lung adenocarcinoma tissue. The receptors here all came from a person aged 55 to 70 with lung adenocarcinoma.

The J gene is TRBJ1-2, the V gene TRBV6-5; the D gene is possibly TRBD1 (6 bases). The CDR3 sequence is 14 residues long. Germline-derived CDR1 and CDR2 are MNHEY and SVGAGI. V was cut by 2 bases and J by 4 bases, with 11 bases left in between. Here the CDR3 reads CASSYGGPGYGYTF. The CDR3 region has the DNA TGTGCCAGCAGTTACGGGGGCCCCGGCTATGGCTACACCTTC.

This chain links TRBV5-1 with TRBJ2-7; D is undetermined. The germline CDR1 and CDR2 sequences are SGHRS and YFSETQ. V was pared by 0 bases and J by 0 bases, with 13 bases between. This CDR3 has 16 amino acids. CDR3 protein: CASSLAGGGSSYEQYF. The DNA for the CDR3 is TGCGCCAGCAGCTTGGCCGGTGGCGGTAGCTCCTACGAGCAGTACTTC.

The chain is built from TRBV6-6 and TRBJ2-7; 9 bases are shared with TRBD1. From germline, CDR1 is MNHNY and CDR2 SVGAGI (reference sequence). The CDR3 covers 14 residues. V shed 7 bases and J 6 bases; nucleotides not matched to a gene: 10. The chain's CDR3 is CASKGQGRQAEQYF. The CDR3 region has the DNA TGTGCCAGCAAAGGACAGGGGAGACAGGCCGAGCAGTACTTC.

This clone turned up a few times. The rearrangement links TRBV7-8 to TRBJ2-7; 14 bases are shared with TRBD2. V lost 0 bases and J lost 2; bases outside the gene matches: 3. CDR3 size: 17 residues. CDR1 and CDR2 from the germline V gene are SGHVS and FQNEAQ. The CDR3 nucleotides read TGTGCCAGCAGCTTAGCCGTGGGACTAGCGGGAGCCTACGAGCAGTACTTC. Translated: CASSLAVGLAGAYEQYF.

The V gene is TRBV10-1, the J gene TRBJ2-1; 7 nucleotides agree with TRBD2. Germline CDR1 and CDR2: WNHNN and SYGVQD (reference sequence). This CDR3 region has 15 residues. V dropped 6 bases and J dropped 4; count of bases not matched to a gene: 9. CDR3 amino acids: CASSRRSSGYNEQFF. Here the CDR3 DNA reads TGCGCCAGCAGCCGGCGTTCTAGCGGATACAATGAGCAGTTCTTC.

The chain carries TRBV5-8 and TRBJ2-7; 7 bases align to TRBD1. Germline CDR1 and CDR2: SGHTS and YDEGEE. Germline trimming cut 5 bases from V and 5 bases from J; bases unmatched to any gene: 13. The CDR3 spans 15 residues. The CDR3 reads CASRMVDRVNDEQYF. The CDR3 nucleotides read TGTGCCAGCAGGATGGTCGACAGGGTCAACGACGAGCAGTACTTC.

This CDR3 is CASSDRVRGLAGGDEQFF. In nucleotides, the CDR3 is TGTGCCAGCAGTGATCGGGTGAGGGGGCTAGCGGGAGGGGATGAGCAGTTCTTC. The rearrangement joins TRBV6-1 to TRBJ2-1; 12 bases agree with TRBD2. The ends lost 3 bases at V and 8 bases at J; junction bases unmatched: 14. The CDR3 has 18 residues. Germline loops: CDR1 MNHNS, CDR2 SASEGT.

The V and J genes are TRBV18 and TRBJ1-2, with TRBD1 matching over 8 bases. The CDR3 is 16 residues long. Germline V gene data show CDR1 as KGHSH and CDR2 as LQKENI. Trimming took 6 bases from V and 4 from J; bases not matched to a gene: 13. The CDR3 region is CASSSLQGARGYGYTF. Written as DNA, the CDR3 is TGTGCCAGCTCCTCTCTTCAGGGGGCAAGAGGCTATGGCTACACCTTC.

This clone is labeled as medium-sized. V is TRBV28 and J is TRBJ1-5, with D hard to call. This CDR3 has 12 residues. CDR1 is MDHEN and CDR2 is SYDVKM in the germline V gene. Trimming shortened V by 6 bases and J by 5 bases, and 8 bases separated the two germline ends. The CDR3 region has the DNA TGTGCCAGCAGCCTTCAATATCAGCCCCAGCATTTT. This sequence encodes CASSLQYQPQHF.

The chain carries TRBV11-2 and TRBJ2-3; D is perhaps TRBD2 (5 bases). Trimming cost V 0 bases and J 9 bases, with 13 bases left between them. The CDR3 extends over 14 amino acids. Germline values: CDR1 SGHAT, CDR2 FQNNGV. The CDR3 spells CASSLDTRGYTQYF. The CDR3 DNA is TGTGCCAGCAGCTTAGATACGAGAGGGTACACGCAGTATTTT. Filled out from reference TRBV11-2 and TRBJ2-3, the complete variable domain reads EAGVAQSPRYKIIEKRQSVAFWCNPISGHATLYWYQQILGQGPKLLIQFQNNGVVDDSQLPKDRFSAERLKGVDSTLKIQPAKLEDSAVYLCASSLDTRGYTQYFGPGTRLTVL.

This clone rates as medium-sized (0.01 to 0.1%). This chain links TRBV19 with TRBJ1-5; unclear D gene. This CDR3 region has 16 residues. In germline, CDR1 is LNHDA, CDR2 SQIVND (reference sequence). The V gene lost 3 bases and the J gene lost 2 bases, with 14 bases spanning the gap. CDR3 nucleotides: TGTGCCAGTAGTATGGTAGGGAGGTCCGGCAATCAGCCCCAGCATTTT. Translation: CASSMVGRSGNQPQHF. Supplemented by reference TRBV19 and TRBJ1-5, the full variable domain reads DGGITQSPKYLFRKEGQNVTLSCEQNLNHDAMYWYRQDPGQGLRLIYYSQIVNDFQKGDIAEGYSVSREKKESFPLTVTSAQKNPTAFYLCASSMVGRSGNQPQHFGDGTRLSIL.

The genes are TRBV5-1 and TRBJ2-3; possible D gene TRBD1, 6 bases. The CDR3 runs to 15 residues. V gave up 1 base and J gave up 4 bases, with 13 bases separating them. Germline CDR1 is SGHRS and CDR2 is YFSETQ. The CDR3 sequence: CASSLTGRGPDTQYF. CDR3 sequence (DNA): TGCGCCAGCAGCTTGACAGGGAGAGGGCCAGATACGCAGTATTTT.

The chain employs TRBV7-9 and TRBJ2-2, with 7 bases aligning to TRBD2. V was clipped by 4 bases and J by 4 bases; unmatched bases: 18. This CDR3 contains 19 residues. Germline CDR1 reads SEHNR; CDR2 reads FQNEAQ (reference sequence). As DNA, the CDR3 is TGTGCCAGCAGCTCGGATTCACCTATACTAGCGAGGCCCACCGGGGAGCTGTTTTTT. Amino acid sequence: CASSSDSPILARPTGELFF.

The rearrangement uses TRBV28 and TRBJ1-1; no reliable D call. V dropped 10 bases and J dropped 0 bases, with 18 bases sitting between them. The CDR3 totals 15 residues. CDR1 MDHEN and CDR2 SYDVKM come from the germline V gene. The CDR3 DNA reads as TGTGCCATTAAAGTAACCCCTACCATGAACACTGAAGCTTTCTTT. Translation gives CAIKVTPTMNTEAFF.

This clone was found a few times. The chain combines TRBV7-2 with TRBJ2-7; 10 bases match TRBD1. Germline CDR1 is SGHTA and CDR2 is FQGNSA. With V trimmed by 1 base and J by 6 bases, 3 bases remained unmatched. The CDR3 contains 14 residues. Here the CDR3 DNA reads TGTGCCAGCAGCTTAGGACAGGGGGCGGGCGAGCAGTACTTC. It codes for CASSLGQGAGEQYF.

This rearrangement joins TRBV19 to TRBJ2-3, with a possible D match to TRBD2 (5 bases). The V gene's germline CDR1 is LNHDA and CDR2 SQIVND (reference sequence). This CDR3 is 13 amino acids long. V lost 7 bases to trimming and J lost 6 bases, with 14 bases between them. This CDR3 reads CASTDYSGDTQYF. CDR3 in DNA: TGTGCCAGTACCGACTACTCGGGCGATACGCAGTATTTT.

The rearrangement uses TRBV10-3 and TRBJ1-1, with no clear D. Trimming shortened V by 2 bases and J by 4 bases, and 11 bases separated the two germline ends. Germline lookup yields CDR1 ENHRY and CDR2 SYGVKD. There are 14 residues in the CDR3. In DNA, the CDR3 is TGTGCCATCAGTGAGCTTGGCGGAAGCACTGAAGCTTTCTTT. Amino acids: CAISELGGSTEAFF.

The chain is built from TRBV19 and TRBJ1-1, with a weak D call TRBD1 (5 bases). There are 13 residues in the CDR3. Germline V CDR1 and CDR2: LNHDA, SQIVND (reference sequence). Trimming stripped 4 bases from V and 8 bases from J, with 14 bases between. The CDR3 loop reads CASSTGFAGEAFF. The CDR3 region has the DNA TGTGCCAGTAGTACGGGTTTCGCAGGGGAAGCTTTCTTT.

This rearrangement joins TRBV28 to TRBJ2-3, with TRBD1 matching over 11 bases. CDR1 and CDR2 from the germline V gene are MDHEN and SYDVKM. J was trimmed by 2 bases and V by 7 bases; bases with no gene match: 8. CDR3 length: 16 amino acids. The CDR3 loop is CASTAGTGGFTDTQYF. CDR3 DNA sequence: TGTGCCAGCACCGCCGGGACAGGGGGTTTCACAGATACGCAGTATTTT.

The chain has TRBV21-1 and TRBJ2-5. TRBV21-1 is flagged as a pseudogene. CDR3 size: 15 residues. The chain's CDR3 is CASSKRGAPSETQYF. CDR3 nucleotides: TGTGCCAGCAGCAAAAGGGGGGCCCCCTCGGAGACCCAGTACTTC.

The genes are TRBV11-3 and TRBJ2-1; 13 positions match TRBD2. The CDR3 totals 16 residues. The trim removed 0 bases at V and 7 bases at J, leaving 3 bases unmatched. CDR1 is SGHNT, CDR2 YENEEA, per germline. The CDR3 region has the DNA TGTGCCAGCAGCTTAGAAGGACTAGCGGGAGCAAATGAGCAGTTCTTC. It encodes CASSLEGLAGANEQFF. The whole variable domain, remainder taken from reference TRBV11-3 and TRBJ2-1, is EAGVVQSPRYKIIEKKQPVAFWCNPISGHNTLYWYLQNLGQGPELLIRYENEEAVDDSQLPKDRFSAERLKGVDSTLKIQPAELGDSAVYLCASSLEGLAGANEQFFGPGTRLTVL.

This rearrangement joins TRBV4-1 to TRBJ2-2; D not resolved. V was cut by 0 bases and J by 5 bases, with 13 bases left in between. This CDR3 region has 16 residues. CDR1 is MGHRA and CDR2 is YSYEKL in the germline V gene. The CDR3 nucleotides are TGCGCCAGCAGCCAAGAAAGTACGGCCAGAACCGGGGAGCTGTTTTTT. Protein product: CASSQESTARTGELFF.

This rearrangement joins TRBV15 to TRBJ1-4; TRBD1 matches at 8 bases. V shed 0 bases and J 7 bases; nucleotides not matched to a gene: 4. The CDR3 length is 15 residues. Per germline, CDR1 LNHNV and CDR2 YYDKDF (reference sequence). This chain's CDR3 is CATSRDNRGTEKLFF. CDR3 in DNA: TGTGCCACCAGCAGAGATAACAGGGGGACTGAAAAACTGTTTTTT.

The rearrangement links TRBV7-2 to TRBJ2-7; 10 nucleotides align to TRBD1. With 5 bases clipped from V and 4 bases from J, the junction kept 5 bases outside the gene matches. This CDR3 is 14 amino acids long. Germline lookup yields CDR1 SGHTA and CDR2 FQGNSA. The chain's CDR3 is CASSRWTGGYEQYF. The DNA for the CDR3 is TGTGCCAGCAGCCGATGGACAGGGGGGTACGAGCAGTACTTC.

The chain couples TRBV29-1 to TRBJ2-7, with a tentative D call TRBD1 (6 bases). V lost 5 bases, J lost 1 base, and 9 bases lay in between. Germline CDR1 reads SQVTM; CDR2 reads ANQGSEA. The CDR3 has 12 amino acids. CDR3 protein: CSVRDTSYEQYF. Written as DNA, the CDR3 is TGCAGCGTTCGGGACACTTCCTACGAGCAGTACTTC.

The chain links TRBV5-1 to TRBJ2-1; D possibly corresponds to TRBD1 (5 bases). There are 15 residues in the CDR3. The V end was cut by 1 base, the J end by 6 bases, with 14 bases between. Per the germline V gene, CDR1 is SGHRS and CDR2 is YFSETQ. The CDR3 sequence: CASSLIGQGLNEQFF. CDR3 DNA sequence: TGCGCCAGCAGCTTGATCGGGCAGGGTCTCAATGAGCAGTTCTTC. The full variable domain, completed using reference TRBV5-1 and TRBJ2-1, is KAGVTQTPRYLIKTRGQQVTLSCSPISGHRSVSWYQQTPGQGLQFLFEYFSETQRNKGNFPGRFSGRQFSNSRSEMNVSTLELGDSALYLCASSLIGQGLNEQFFGPGTRLTVL.

The rearrangement links TRBV5-1 to TRBJ2-5; a weak D match, TRBD1 (7 bases). Between the trimmed V and J ends, which lost 4 bases and 0 bases, there was a span of 16 bases. CDR3 size: 16 residues. Germline V CDR1 and CDR2: SGHRS, YFSETQ. The CDR3: CASSPGDSGYQETQYF. For the CDR3, the DNA is TGCGCCAGCAGCCCCGGGGACAGCGGGTACCAAGAGACCCAGTACTTC.

The chain recombines TRBV28 with TRBJ1-2, with D possibly being TRBD1 (5 bases). CDR1 is MDHEN, CDR2 SYDVKM, per germline. The CDR3 spans 14 residues. Between the trimmed V and J ends, which lost 5 bases and 8 bases, there was a span of 18 bases. CDR3 coding DNA: TGTGCCAGCAGTAGGGACCCCATAGGGCTGGGCTACACCTTC. It encodes CASSRDPIGLGYTF.

J is TRBJ2-7 and V is TRBV9; TRBD2 agrees at 12 bases. Germline-derived CDR1 and CDR2 are SGDLS and YYNGEE. The CDR3 runs to 18 residues. The V segment lost 0 bases and the J segment 7 bases; nucleotides outside the gene matches: 14. CDR3 region: CASSVVNRRLAGGLEQYF. The DNA of the CDR3 is TGTGCCAGCAGCGTAGTAAATAGGCGGCTAGCGGGAGGGTTGGAGCAGTACTTC.

This clone was detected only a few times. The rearrangement uses TRBV5-1 and TRBJ2-2; D remains ambiguous. The CDR3 sequence is 15 residues long. CDR1 and CDR2 (germline): SGHRS, YFSETQ. V dropped 0 bases and J dropped 2 bases, with 8 bases sitting between them. DNA for the CDR3: TGCGCCAGCAGCTTGGACCGGGTCAACACCGGGGAGCTGTTTTTT. Its translation: CASSLDRVNTGELFF. Combining the CDR3 with reference TRBV5-1 and TRBJ2-2 gives the whole variable domain KAGVTQTPRYLIKTRGQQVTLSCSPISGHRSVSWYQQTPGQGLQFLFEYFSETQRNKGNFPGRFSGRQFSNSRSEMNVSTLELGDSALYLCASSLDRVNTGELFFGEGSRLTVL.

The chain couples TRBV28 to TRBJ2-7; D remains unclear. The CDR3 has 12 residues. Per germline, CDR1 MDHEN and CDR2 SYDVKM. The V gene lost 5 bases and the J gene lost 5 bases, with 10 bases spanning the gap. The CDR3, as DNA: TGTGCCAGCAGTCCGCGGTTGAACGAGCAGTACTTC. This sequence encodes CASSPRLNEQYF.

The V gene is TRBV29-1, the J gene TRBJ2-1; a weak D match, TRBD2 (6 bases). The CDR3 runs to 15 residues. CDR1 and CDR2 from the germline V gene are SQVTM and ANQGSEA. The V and J ends lost 7 bases and 0 bases respectively, with 16 bases between them. This CDR3 reads CSAGGGPGSYNEQFF. The CDR3 region has the DNA TGCAGCGCCGGGGGTGGGCCTGGCTCCTACAATGAGCAGTTCTTC.